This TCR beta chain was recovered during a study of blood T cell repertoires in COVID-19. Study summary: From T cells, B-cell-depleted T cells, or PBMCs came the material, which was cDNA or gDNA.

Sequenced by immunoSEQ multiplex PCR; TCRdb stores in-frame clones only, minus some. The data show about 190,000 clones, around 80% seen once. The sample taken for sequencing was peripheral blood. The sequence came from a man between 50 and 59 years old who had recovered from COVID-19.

The CDR3 loop is CASSFLIAGRAGELFF. CDR3 nucleotides: TGTGCCAGCAGCTTCTTGATAGCGGGAAGGGCCGGGGAGCTGTTTTTT. The chain combines TRBV11-1 with TRBJ2-2; 8 bases line up with TRBD2. With 3 bases clipped from V and 6 bases from J, the junction kept 9 bases outside the gene matches. Germline V gene sequence: CDR1 SGHAT, CDR2 FQDESV (reference sequence). There are 16 residues in the CDR3.